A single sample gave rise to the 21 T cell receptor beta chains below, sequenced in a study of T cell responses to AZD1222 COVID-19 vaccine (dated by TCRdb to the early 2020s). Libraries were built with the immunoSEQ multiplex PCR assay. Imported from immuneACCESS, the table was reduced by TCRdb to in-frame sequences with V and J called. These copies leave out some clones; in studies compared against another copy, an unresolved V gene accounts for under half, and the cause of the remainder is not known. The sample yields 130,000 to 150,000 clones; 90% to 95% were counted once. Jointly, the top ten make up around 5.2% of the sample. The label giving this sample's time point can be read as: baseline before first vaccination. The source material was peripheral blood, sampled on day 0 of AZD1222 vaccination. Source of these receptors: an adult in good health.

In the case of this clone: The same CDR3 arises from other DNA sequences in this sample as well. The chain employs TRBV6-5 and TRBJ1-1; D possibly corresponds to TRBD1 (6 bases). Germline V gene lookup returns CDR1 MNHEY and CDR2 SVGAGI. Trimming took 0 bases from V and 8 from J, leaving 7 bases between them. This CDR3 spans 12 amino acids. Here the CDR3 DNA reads TGTGCCAGCAGTTACTCTGGACAGGAAGCTTTCTTT. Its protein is CASSYSGQEAFF.

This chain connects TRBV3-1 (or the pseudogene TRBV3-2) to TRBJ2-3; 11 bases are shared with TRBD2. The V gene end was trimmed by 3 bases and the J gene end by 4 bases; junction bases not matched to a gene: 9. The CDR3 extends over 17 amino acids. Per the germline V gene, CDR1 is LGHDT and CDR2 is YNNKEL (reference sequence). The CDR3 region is CASSHRPGLADSDTQYF. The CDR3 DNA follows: TGTGCCAGCAGCCATCGACCGGGACTAGCGGATTCAGATACGCAGTATTTT.

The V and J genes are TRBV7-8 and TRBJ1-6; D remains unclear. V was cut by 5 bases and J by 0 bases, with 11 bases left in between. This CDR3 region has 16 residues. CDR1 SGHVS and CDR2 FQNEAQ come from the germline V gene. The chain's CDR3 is CASSPLGRSYNSPLHF. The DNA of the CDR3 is TGTGCCAGCAGCCCCCTAGGCCGCTCCTATAATTCACCCCTCCACTTT.

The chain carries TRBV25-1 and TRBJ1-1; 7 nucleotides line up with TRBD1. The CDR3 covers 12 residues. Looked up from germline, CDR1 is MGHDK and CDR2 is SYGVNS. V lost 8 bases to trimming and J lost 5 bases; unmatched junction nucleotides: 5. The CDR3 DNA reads TGTGCCAGCGCACCAGGGGGAACTGAAGCTTTCTTT. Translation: CASAPGGTEAFF.

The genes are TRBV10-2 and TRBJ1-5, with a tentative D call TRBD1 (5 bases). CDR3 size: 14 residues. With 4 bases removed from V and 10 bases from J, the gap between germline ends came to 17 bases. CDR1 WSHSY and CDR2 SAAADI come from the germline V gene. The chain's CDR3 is CASSVGGQGQPQHF. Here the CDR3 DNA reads TGCGCCAGCAGTGTTGGGGGTCAGGGTCAACCCCAGCATTTT.

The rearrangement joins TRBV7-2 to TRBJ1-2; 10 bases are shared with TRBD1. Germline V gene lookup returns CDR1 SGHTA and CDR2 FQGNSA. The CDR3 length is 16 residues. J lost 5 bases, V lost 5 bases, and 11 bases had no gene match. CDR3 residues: CASSPTGTGALYGYTF. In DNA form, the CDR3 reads TGTGCCAGCAGCCCGACTGGGACAGGGGCATTGTATGGCTACACCTTC.

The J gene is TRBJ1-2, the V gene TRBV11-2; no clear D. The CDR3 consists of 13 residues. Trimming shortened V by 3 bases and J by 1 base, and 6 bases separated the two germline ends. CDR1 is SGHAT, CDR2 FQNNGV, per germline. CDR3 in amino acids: CASSFRVNYGYTF. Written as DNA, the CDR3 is TGTGCCAGCAGCTTTAGGGTTAACTATGGCTACACCTTC.

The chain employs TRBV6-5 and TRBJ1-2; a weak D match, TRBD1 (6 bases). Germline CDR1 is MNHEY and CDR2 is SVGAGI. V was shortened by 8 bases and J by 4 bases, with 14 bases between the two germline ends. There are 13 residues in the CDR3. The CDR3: CASWSQGFYGYTF. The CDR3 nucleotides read TGTGCCAGCTGGTCACAGGGATTCTATGGCTACACCTTC.

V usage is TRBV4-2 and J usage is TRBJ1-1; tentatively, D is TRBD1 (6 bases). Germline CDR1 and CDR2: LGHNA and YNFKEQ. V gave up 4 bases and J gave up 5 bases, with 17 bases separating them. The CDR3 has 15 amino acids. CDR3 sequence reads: CASSPEQGPGTEAFF. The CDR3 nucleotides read TGTGCCAGCAGCCCCGAACAGGGCCCCGGGACTGAAGCTTTCTTT.

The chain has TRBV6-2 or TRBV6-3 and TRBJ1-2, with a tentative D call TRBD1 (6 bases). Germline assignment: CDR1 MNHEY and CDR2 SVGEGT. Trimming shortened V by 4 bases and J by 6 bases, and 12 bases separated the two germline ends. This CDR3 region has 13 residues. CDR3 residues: CASSSQGRNGYTF. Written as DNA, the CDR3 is TGTGCCAGCAGTTCTCAGGGGAGGAATGGCTACACCTTC.

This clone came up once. The CDR3 sequence is CASSLGGQGTSPLHF. The CDR3, as DNA: TGCGCCAGCAGCTTGGGGGGACAGGGGACTTCACCCCTCCACTTT. The chain recombines TRBV5-1 with TRBJ1-6; 10 positions match TRBD1. The CDR3 has 15 amino acids. V was pared by 0 bases and J by 9 bases, with 3 bases of the junction left unmatched. Germline V gene data show CDR1 as SGHRS and CDR2 as YFSETQ.

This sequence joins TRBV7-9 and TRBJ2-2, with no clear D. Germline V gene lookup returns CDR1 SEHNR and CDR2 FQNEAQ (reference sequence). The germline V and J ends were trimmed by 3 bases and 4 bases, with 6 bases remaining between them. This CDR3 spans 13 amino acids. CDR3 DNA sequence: TGTGCCAGCAGCTTGAAAGCCACCGGGGAGCTGTTTTTT. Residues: CASSLKATGELFF.

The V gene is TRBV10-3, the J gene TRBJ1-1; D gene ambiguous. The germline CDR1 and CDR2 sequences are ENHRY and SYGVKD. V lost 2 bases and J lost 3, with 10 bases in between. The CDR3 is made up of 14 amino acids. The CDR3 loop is CAISEGPGDTEAFF. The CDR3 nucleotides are TGTGCCATCAGTGAGGGGCCCGGGGACACTGAAGCTTTCTTT.

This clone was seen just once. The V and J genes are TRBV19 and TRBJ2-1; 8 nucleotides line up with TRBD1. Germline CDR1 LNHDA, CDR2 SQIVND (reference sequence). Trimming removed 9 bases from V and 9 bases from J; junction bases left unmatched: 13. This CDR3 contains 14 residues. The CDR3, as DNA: TGTGCCAGCACTCAGGGGGCGGTCTTGACTGAGCAGTTCTTC. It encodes CASTQGAVLTEQFF. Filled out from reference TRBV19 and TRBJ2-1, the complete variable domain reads DGGITQSPKYLFRKEGQNVTLSCEQNLNHDAMYWYRQDPGQGLRLIYYSQIVNDFQKGDIAEGYSVSREKKESFPLTVTSAQKNPTAFYLCASTQGAVLTEQFFGPGTRLTVL.

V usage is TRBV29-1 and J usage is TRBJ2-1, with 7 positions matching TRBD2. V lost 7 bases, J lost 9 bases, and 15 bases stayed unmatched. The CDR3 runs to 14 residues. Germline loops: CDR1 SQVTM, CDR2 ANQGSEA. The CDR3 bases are TGCAGCGGCTTAAGCGGGACTACTTACGGTGAGCAGTTCTTC. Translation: CSGLSGTTYGEQFF.

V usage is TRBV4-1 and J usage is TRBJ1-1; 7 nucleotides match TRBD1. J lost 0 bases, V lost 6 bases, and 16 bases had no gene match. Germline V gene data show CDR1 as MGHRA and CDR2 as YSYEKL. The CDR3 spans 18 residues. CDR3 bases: TGCGCCAGCAGGGGGGCGGGAGGGGGCTTTGCCCTGAACACTGAAGCTTTCTTT. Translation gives CASRGAGGGFALNTEAFF.

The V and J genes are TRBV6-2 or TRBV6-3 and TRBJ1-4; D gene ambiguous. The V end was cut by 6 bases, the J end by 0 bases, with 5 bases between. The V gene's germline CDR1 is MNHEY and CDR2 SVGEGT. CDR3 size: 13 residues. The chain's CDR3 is CASSPATNEKLFF. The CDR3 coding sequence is TGTGCCAGCAGCCCTGCAACTAATGAAAAACTGTTTTTT.

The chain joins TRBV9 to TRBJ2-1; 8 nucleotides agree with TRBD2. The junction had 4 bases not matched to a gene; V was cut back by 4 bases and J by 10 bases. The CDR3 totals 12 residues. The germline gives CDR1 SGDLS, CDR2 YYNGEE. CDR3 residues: CASSREGGEQFF. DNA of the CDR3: TGTGCCAGCAGCCGGGAGGGGGGAGAGCAGTTCTTC.

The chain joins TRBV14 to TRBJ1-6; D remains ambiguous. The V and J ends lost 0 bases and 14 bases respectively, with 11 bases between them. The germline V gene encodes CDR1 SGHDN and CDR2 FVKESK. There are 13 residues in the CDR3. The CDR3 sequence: CASSQDHGLTLHF. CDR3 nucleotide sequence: TGTGCCAGCAGCCAAGATCACGGTCTAACCCTCCACTTT.

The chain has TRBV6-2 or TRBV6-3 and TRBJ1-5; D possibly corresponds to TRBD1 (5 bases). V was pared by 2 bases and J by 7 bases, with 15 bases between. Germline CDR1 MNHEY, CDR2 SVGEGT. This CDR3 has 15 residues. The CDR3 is CASSYTTEGGQPQHF. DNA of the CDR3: TGTGCCAGCAGTTACACGACAGAGGGTGGACAGCCCCAGCATTTT.

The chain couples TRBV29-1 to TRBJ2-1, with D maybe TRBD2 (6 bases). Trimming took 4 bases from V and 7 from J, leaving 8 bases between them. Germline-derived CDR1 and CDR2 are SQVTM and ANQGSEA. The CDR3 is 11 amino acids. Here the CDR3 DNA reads TGCAGCGTTGTGGCGGGAAATGAGCAGTTCTTC. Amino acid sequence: CSVVAGNEQFF.